The TCR beta chain under discussion was sequenced for a study of PD-1 blockade in mismatch repair-deficient tumors. The data were produced by immunoSEQ multiplex PCR, yet TCRdb's version contains in-frame clones alone and is incomplete. The profile shows 100,000 or so clones, 82% of them singletons. V lost 5 bases and J 5 bases, leaving 18 bases between the germline ends. This CDR3 has 14 residues. CDR1 and CDR2 (germline): GTSNPN, SVGIG (reference sequence). Mismatch repair deficiency was confirmed in all patients, by PCR or immunohistochemistry. The TCR was taken from an adult with mismatch repair-deficient cancer. The material sequenced was peripheral blood, taken approximately 8 months after starting pembrolizumab. V usage is TRBV30 and J usage is TRBJ1-2; possibly TRBD1 for D (6 bases). Here the CDR3 reads CAWGGDTTDYGYTF. The CDR3 DNA sequence: TGTGCCTGGGGGGGGGACACAACGGATTATGGCTACACCTTC.